The present entry profiles one T cell receptor beta chain with its context. There is no known antigen for this receptor. One base away there is no much larger clone; base qualities are not given. This sample is part of a study of regulatory and conventional T cells in RAG deficiency (dated by TCRdb to 2017 to 2019). Turning to the overall study: High-throughput TCR beta sequencing was used to compare the repertoire diversity and composition of Treg, conventional CD4+ and CD8+ T cells between RAG-deficient patients and healthy controls.

Conventional CD4+ T cells were purified from blood as CD25-low CD127-high cells before genomic DNA extraction. For repertoire analyses, the comparison group consisted of roughly 8 healthy control donors. General study outcomes and caveats: Markedly lower Shannon entropy and higher Simpson indices were observed in RAG-deficient patients than in control T-cell subpopulations. Compared with controls, Omenn syndrome and CID/AS patients had around 92-fold fewer unique TCR beta sequences in Treg cells, but only approximately 10-fold fewer in the other subsets. Some T-cell subset analyses were not done for some subjects. The CD25-high CD127-low cells sorted from Omenn syndrome patients may be peripherally activated cells rather than true Treg cells. Shorter CDR3 lengths were found in all patient T-cell subsets, and >90% Treg-Tconv repertoire overlap at nucleotide and amino acid level was observed in Omenn syndrome patients.

The library was produced with the immunoSEQ multiplex PCR assay. Genomic DNA from the sorted T-cell subsets was used to amplify and sequence rearranged TCR beta chain products. The study's processing was this. Shannon entropy and Simpson indices were used to measure how diverse the repertoire of productive TCR beta rearrangements was. Clonal expansion was assessed using the summed frequency of the 100 most abundant productive TCR beta clonotypes among total reads. The TRB repertoires were scored with a self-reactivity index that is based on amino acid usage at CDR3beta positions 6 and 7. Two-way ANOVA was used for repertoire analyses, and Student t or Mann-Whitney tests were used for flow cytometric analyses. The immuneACCESS repertoire file appears here via TCRdb, limited to in-frame rearrangements. These files lack a portion of the clones; in checked studies, under half of the deficit traces to unresolved V genes, and the cause of the others is not known. The DNA was the basis for D and trimming; V, J and clone size are from that table. Counted in this sample were about 34,000 clones; about 80% of them appeared once. The top ten clonotypes cover roughly 3.4% of the sample.

As encoded in the germline V gene, CDR1 is MDHEN while CDR2 is SYDVKM. Trimming at the junction amounts to 4 bases on V and 5 bases on J, and the germline ends lie 14 bases apart. The CDR3 sequence holds 14 residues, the cysteine and phenylalanine included. Kept here is only the CDR3 DNA, which spans 42 bases and is read in frame from base 1. The same sample was also studied in work on regulatory T cells. According to the second study: The multiplex PCR relied on 52 forward TRBV primers and 13 reverse TRBJ primers, and amplification bias was corrected through assay-based and computational methods. Repertoires from patients had restricted unique TRB V-J pairs and skewed V and J gene usage, with the strongest effect in regulatory T cells. The study compared T-cell receptor beta repertoires of sorted regulatory, conventional CD4+ and CD8+ T cells between CD3G-deficient patients and healthy controls. Ficoll density separation was used to isolate peripheral blood mononuclear cells. Within the immunoSEQ assay, multiplex PCR amplified rearranged TRB loci from genomic DNA. Sequencing of the TRB amplicons was done on an Illumina HiSeq platform. Raw sequences were error-filtered and aligned to reference gene sequences by custom algorithms, then analyzed with the immunoSEQ online tools. Productive and nonproductive TRB rearrangement frequencies were evaluated among both unique and total sequences. Group comparisons used t tests, Mann-Whitney tests or two-way ANOVA run in Prism software.

Recombination joined TRBV28 with TRBJ1-1; no D gene is confidently identified. This receptor was obtained from a human donor in good health. The sample taken for sequencing was CD4+ effector T cells sorted from blood. The DNA sequence is as follows: TGTGCCAGCAGTTCCCCCGCCTTATGGACTGAAGCTTTCTTT. Its coded protein is CASSSPALWTEAFF.